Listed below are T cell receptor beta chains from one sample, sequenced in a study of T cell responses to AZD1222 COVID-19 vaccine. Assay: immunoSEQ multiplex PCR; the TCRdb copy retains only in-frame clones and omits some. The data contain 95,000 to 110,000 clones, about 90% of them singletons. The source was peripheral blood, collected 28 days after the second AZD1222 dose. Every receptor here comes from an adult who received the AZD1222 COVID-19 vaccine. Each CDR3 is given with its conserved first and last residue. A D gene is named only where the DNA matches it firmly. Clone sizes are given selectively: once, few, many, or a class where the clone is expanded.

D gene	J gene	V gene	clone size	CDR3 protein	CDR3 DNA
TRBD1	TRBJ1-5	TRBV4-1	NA	CASSKEAGDRRNQPQHF	TGCGCCAGCAGCAAAGAAGCGGGGGACAGGAGGAATCAGCCCCAGCATTTT
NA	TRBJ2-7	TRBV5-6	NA	CASSLGGEQYF	TGTGCCAGCAGCTTGGGGGGCGAGCAGTACTTC
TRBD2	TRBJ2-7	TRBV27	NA	CASSLYGSGSYEQYF	TGTGCCAGCAGTTTATACGGTAGCGGGAGCTACGAGCAGTACTTC
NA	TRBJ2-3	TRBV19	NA	CASSIEGDTQYF	TGTGCCAGTAGTATAGAGGGGGATACGCAGTATTTT
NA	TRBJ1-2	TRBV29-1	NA	CSVEDGTTYGYTF	TGCAGCGTTGAAGATGGCACCACTTATGGCTACACCTTC
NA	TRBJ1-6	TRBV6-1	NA	CASSEYPISPLHF	TGTGCCAGCAGTGAATATCCAATCTCACCCCTCCACTTT
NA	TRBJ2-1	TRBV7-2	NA	CASSPRRTPYNEQFF	TGTGCCAGCAGCCCGCGGCGGACTCCCTACAATGAGCAGTTCTTC
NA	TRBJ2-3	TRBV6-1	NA	CASSEGQTSTTDTQYF	TGTGCCAGCAGTGAAGGCCAGACATCAACCACAGATACGCAGTATTTT
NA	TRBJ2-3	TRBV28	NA	CASSLVRGADVRTDTQYF	TGTGCCAGCAGTTTAGTGCGGGGAGCCGACGTCCGCACAGATACGCAGTATTTT
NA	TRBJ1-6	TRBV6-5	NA	CAARSYNSPLHF	TGTGCCGCCCGGTCCTATAATTCACCCCTCCACTTT
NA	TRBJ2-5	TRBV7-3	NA	CASSWGKGETQYF	TGTGCCAGCAGTTGGGGGAAGGGGGAGACCCAGTACTTC
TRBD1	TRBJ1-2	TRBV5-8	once	CASSFSRGQDGYTF	TGTGCCAGCAGCTTCTCCAGGGGGCAGGATGGCTACACCTTC
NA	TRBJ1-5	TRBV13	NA	CASSPGRNNQPQHF	TGTGCCAGCAGCCCTGGACGGAACAATCAGCCCCAGCATTTT
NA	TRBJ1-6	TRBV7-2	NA	CASSPGLRQVKNSPLHF	TGTGCCAGCAGCCCCGGGTTGAGACAGGTGAAAAATTCACCCCTCCACTTT
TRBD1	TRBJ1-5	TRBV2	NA	CASRGDRGTNQPQHF	TGTGCCAGCAGAGGCGACAGGGGGACAAATCAGCCCCAGCATTTT
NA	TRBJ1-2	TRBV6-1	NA	CASSEERRAGYGYTF	TGTGCCAGCAGTGAAGAACGGAGGGCGGGCTATGGCTACACCTTC
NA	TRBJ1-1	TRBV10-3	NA	CAISDNSLEAEIENTEAFF	TGTGCCATCAGTGATAATAGTTTAGAAGCAGAAATAGAGAACACTGAAGCTTTCTTT
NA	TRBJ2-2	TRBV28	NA	CASTPEPGRRELFF	TGTGCCAGCACCCCAGAACCAGGGCGCAGGGAGCTGTTTTTT
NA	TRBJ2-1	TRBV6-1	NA	CASSEVWFYNEQFF	TGTGCCAGCAGTGAGGTCTGGTTCTACAATGAGCAGTTCTTC
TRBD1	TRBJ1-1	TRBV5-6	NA	CASSFGTGNTEAFF	TGTGCCAGCAGCTTTGGGACAGGGAACACTGAAGCTTTCTTT
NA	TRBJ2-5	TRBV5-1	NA	CASSLGERETQYF	TGCGCCAGCAGCTTGGGGGAACGAGAGACCCAGTACTTC
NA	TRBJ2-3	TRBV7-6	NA	CASSPGTAGDTQYF	TGTGCCAGCAGCCCCGGGACAGCGGGGGATACGCAGTATTTT
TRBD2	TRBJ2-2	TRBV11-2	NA	CATRREGPGELFF	TGTGCGACCAGGCGGGAGGGCCCCGGGGAGCTGTTTTTT
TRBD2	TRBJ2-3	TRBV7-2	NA	CASSLWTSATDTQYF	TGTGCCAGCAGCTTATGGACTAGCGCCACAGATACGCAGTATTTT
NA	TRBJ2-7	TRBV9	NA	CASSVEQGGEQYF	TGTGCCAGCAGCGTAGAACAGGGTGGAGAGCAGTACTTC
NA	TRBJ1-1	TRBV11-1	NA	CASSLKTDTEAFF	TGTGCCAGCAGCTTAAAGACAGACACTGAAGCTTTCTTT
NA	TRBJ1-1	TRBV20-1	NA	CSAARSTEAFF	TGCAGTGCTGCTAGGAGCACTGAAGCTTTCTTT
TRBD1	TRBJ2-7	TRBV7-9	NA	CASSLFQDRGSLEQYF	TGTGCCAGCAGCTTATTTCAGGACAGGGGGTCACTTGAGCAGTACTTC
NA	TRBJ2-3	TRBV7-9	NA	CASSSKWADTQYF	TGTGCCAGCAGCTCCAAATGGGCAGATACGCAGTATTTT
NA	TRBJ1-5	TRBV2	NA	CASSEAIGFNQPQHF	TGTGCCAGCAGTGAAGCGATCGGGTTCAATCAGCCCCAGCATTTT
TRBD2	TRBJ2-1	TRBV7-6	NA	CASRPGTSGTSYNEQFF	TGTGCCAGCAGACCCGGGACTAGCGGGACCTCCTACAATGAGCAGTTCTTC
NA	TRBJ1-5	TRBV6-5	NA	CASRSYRSRQPQHF	TGTGCCAGCAGGTCTTACAGATCCCGCCAGCCCCAGCATTTT
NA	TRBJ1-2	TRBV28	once	CASSSGRETVRTF	TGTGCCAGCAGTTCCGGAAGAGAGACAGTAAGGACCTTC
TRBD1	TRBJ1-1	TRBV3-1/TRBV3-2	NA	CASSLRGKNTEAFF	TGTGCCAGCAGCCTCAGGGGGAAGAACACTGAAGCTTTCTTT
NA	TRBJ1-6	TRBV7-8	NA	CASSPDGRDHSPLHF	TGTGCCAGCAGCCCGGACGGCAGAGACCATTCACCCCTCCACTTT
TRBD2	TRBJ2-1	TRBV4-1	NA	CASSQGVPLGAGGQFF	TGCGCCAGCAGCCAAGGGGTGCCTTTAGGAGCGGGGGGGCAGTTCTTC
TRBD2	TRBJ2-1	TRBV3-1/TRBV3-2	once	CASSLDGASGIAEQFF	TGTGCCAGCAGCCTCGACGGTGCTAGCGGGATAGCTGAGCAGTTCTTC
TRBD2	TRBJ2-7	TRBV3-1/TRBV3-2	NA	CASSQDPRDYYEQYF	TGTGCCAGCAGCCAAGATCCTAGGGACTACTACGAGCAGTACTTC
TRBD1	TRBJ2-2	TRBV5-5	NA	CASSAITGQASGELFF	TGTGCCAGCAGCGCCATAACGGGACAGGCGAGCGGGGAGCTGTTTTTT
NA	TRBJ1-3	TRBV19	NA	CASSIGGIRLSSGNTIYF	TGTGCCAGTAGTATTGGGGGTATACGGCTGAGCTCTGGAAACACCATATATTTT
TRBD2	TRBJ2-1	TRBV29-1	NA	CSVGRLAGGNEQFF	TGCAGCGTTGGCAGACTAGCGGGCGGAAATGAGCAGTTCTTC
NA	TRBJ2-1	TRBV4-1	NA	CASSQEGIAGPYNEQFF	TGCGCCAGCAGCCAAGAAGGAATTGCGGGGCCCTACAATGAGCAGTTCTTC
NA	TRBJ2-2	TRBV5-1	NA	CASSVRIGELFF	TGCGCCAGCAGCGTCCGAATAGGGGAGCTGTTTTTT
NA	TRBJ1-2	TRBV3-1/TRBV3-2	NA	CASSRGAVGYTF	TGTGCCAGCAGCCGCGGGGCGGTGGGCTACACCTTC
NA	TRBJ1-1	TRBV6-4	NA	CASSDWRGTNTEAFF	TGTGCCAGCAGTGACTGGAGAGGGACGAACACTGAAGCTTTCTTT